This T cell receptor beta chain came from a study of cytomegalovirus exposure and HLA in healthy donors. Note on this clone: The antigen is not known.

Germline CDR1 KGHSH, CDR2 LQKENI. This CDR3 is built from 14 residues. The ends were cut back, 2 bases at V and 0 bases at J, with 7 bases in the middle. Assay: immunoSEQ multiplex PCR; the TCRdb copy retains only in-frame clones and omits some. The profile covers roughly 68,000 clones, with over 90% appearing a single time and roughly 4.7% taken by the ten largest. Study results and caveats: Generally TCR sequences proved uncommon, though certain public TCRs appeared in numerous donors. Through in vitro validation, a few CMV-associated chains were shown to be specific for CMV antigens. It was reported that the classifier diagnosed cytomegalovirus status with high specificity and sensitivity in both the original and validation cohorts. The study designated 150 or so TCR beta chains cytomegalovirus-associated.

The chain employs TRBV18 and TRBJ1-1; D remains ambiguous. This TCR derives from a woman between 18 and 29 years old in good health and CMV-seropositive. The sequencing input was PBMCs. The CDR3 nucleotides are TGTGCCAGCTCACCAGCAACAGTGAACACTGAAGCTTTCTTT. The encoded protein is CASSPATVNTEAFF.